The next 8 T cell receptor beta chains were all read from a single sample in a study of CD8 T cell repertoires and HIV-1 epitope variants. Assay: immunoSEQ multiplex PCR; the TCRdb copy retains only in-frame clones and omits some. The data contain thousands of clones, roughly 60% of them singletons. For these receptors, no antigen is known. Sequences were obtained from cultured CD8+ T cells derived from PBMCs. All receptors derive from a male donor with HIV.

V gene TRBV2 combines with J gene TRBJ1-1, with D perhaps TRBD1 (5 bases). V was cut by 6 bases and J by 6 bases, with 14 bases left in between. Germline V CDR1 and CDR2: SNHLY, FYNNEI. This CDR3 spans 13 amino acids. Written as DNA, the CDR3 is TGTGCCAGCAGGGACTCGGGGACCTCTGAAGCTTTCTTT. It is translated as CASRDSGTSEAFF.

The chain has TRBV7-2 and TRBJ2-3; maybe TRBD1 (6 bases). This CDR3 has 14 residues. V was pared by 0 bases and J by 4 bases, with 8 bases between. CDR1 and CDR2 (germline): SGHTA, FQGNSA. The CDR3 DNA follows: TGTGCCAGCAGCTTAGCGGGGGCTCCAGATACGCAGTATTTT. Its translation is CASSLAGAPDTQYF.

The chain combines TRBV29-1 with TRBJ2-7; 8 bases align to TRBD1. This CDR3 is 14 amino acids long. The V and J ends lost 1 base and 4 bases, in that order; junction bases with no gene match: 6. Germline CDR1 is SQVTM and CDR2 is ANQGSEA. The CDR3 sequence: CSVEGPQGEYEQYF. In DNA, the CDR3 is TGCAGCGTTGAAGGGCCACAGGGGGAATACGAGCAGTACTTC.

This clone occurred a few times. CDR3 loop: CASSWTNSNQPQHF. The CDR3 region has the DNA TGTGCCAGCAGTTGGACAAATAGCAATCAGCCCCAGCATTTT. This chain uses TRBV6-6 with TRBJ1-5; tentative D call: TRBD1 (5 bases). Trimming took 4 bases from V and 0 from J, leaving 7 bases between them. This CDR3 spans 14 amino acids. Germline V gene data show CDR1 as MNHNY and CDR2 as SVGAGI (reference sequence).

V is TRBV7-9 and J is TRBJ1-2; TRBD1 might be the D (6 bases). There are 12 residues in the CDR3. V dropped 5 bases and J dropped 5 bases, with 9 bases sitting between them. Germline CDR1 is SEHNR and CDR2 is FQNEAQ (reference sequence). The CDR3 DNA follows: TGTGCCAGCAGCATCGGACAGTATGGCTACACCTTC. Its translation is CASSIGQYGYTF.

The chain links TRBV4-2 to TRBJ2-7, with D maybe TRBD1 (5 bases). This CDR3 spans 14 amino acids. The germline V gene encodes CDR1 LGHNA and CDR2 YNFKEQ. Deletions cut 5 bases from V and 2 bases from J, with 13 bases between. The CDR3 region has the DNA TGTGCCAGCAGCGACTCGACAGTTACCTACGAGCAGTACTTC. It is translated as CASSDSTVTYEQYF.

This sequence joins TRBV4-3 and TRBJ2-5; a weak D match, TRBD2 (5 bases). The CDR3 spans 14 residues. In germline, CDR1 is LGHNA, CDR2 YSLEER. V lost 4 bases and J lost 5, with 14 bases in between. DNA of the CDR3: TGCGCCAGCAGCCTGGATCCGAGGGCGGAGACCCAGTACTTC. Residues: CASSLDPRAETQYF.

This clone has a handful of counts. This rearrangement joins TRBV7-9 to TRBJ1-4; 9 bases align to TRBD1. The germline gives CDR1 SEHNR, CDR2 FQNEAQ (reference sequence). This CDR3 spans 17 amino acids. With V trimmed by 5 bases and J by 1 base, 8 bases remained unmatched. The CDR3 is CASSPGTGIVTNEKLFF. CDR3 coding DNA: TGTGCCAGCAGCCCCGGGACAGGGATCGTAACTAATGAAAAACTGTTTTTT.